This T cell receptor (beta chain) was identified during a study of identical twins. Findings and caveats of the study: The analysis was cross-sectional rather than longitudinal within donors. Fewer insertions were carried by abundant cord blood beta clonotypes, but none was seen in memory repertoires.

Everyone who gave samples was a healthy Caucasian. From germline, CDR1 is DFQATT and CDR2 SNEGSKA (reference sequence). The germline V and J ends were trimmed by 3 bases and 4 bases, with 19 bases remaining between them. The CDR3 is 15 residues long. It was template switching that added a universal primer site, and there were unique molecular identifiers on the cDNA. A single record per CDR3 protein comes from TCRdb applying MiXCR to the 5' RACE reads. The sample contains 1.5 million to 2 million distinct CDR3 sequences, 32% of which appear only once. Turning to this clonotype: Its antigen is not known.

The genes are TRBV20-1 and TRBJ2-7; the D gene could be TRBD1 or TRBD2 (5 bases each). The sequencing sample was made of cord blood. This receptor was taken from a newborn girl in good health. The CDR3 region has the DNA TGCAGTGCTAGGAGCCCCCGGGGACCACTGTACGAGCAGTACTTC. Protein sequence: CSARSPRGPLYEQYF.